This TCR beta chain was obtained from a study of molecular identifiers for immune sequencing clone quantification. Whole-study findings and limits: Spiked Jurkat TCR RNA equivalent to one cell was reportedly detectable in about a million naive cells. Clones above 20 RNA copies held over 97% of effector molecules, under 1% in naive cells.

When naive CD8 T cells were sorted, they were gated as CD8+CD4-CCR7+CD45RA+. V was clipped by 0 bases and J by 3 bases, with 3 bases between them. CDR3 length equals 13 residues. Per germline, CDR1 SGHNT and CDR2 YENEEA. With listed TCR primers and previously described methods, bulk TCR libraries were prepared. TCRdb passed the PCR reads through MiXCR, listing each CDR3 protein once. The table lists 90,000 to 120,000 distinct CDR3 sequences, 36% of them singletons. This clonotype showed up many times. No antigen is known for it. Sequenced sample: naive CD8+ T cells from blood, with Jurkat cell RNA spiked in. Subset of the sample: FACS-sorted CD8+CD4-CCR7+CD45RA+ naive T cells. This chain uses TRBV11-3 with TRBJ2-1; D not resolved. This receptor was obtained from a human donor in good health. Some libraries in this study had Jurkat cell RNA spiked in. The CDR3 loop reads CASSLDSYNEQFF. The DNA for the CDR3 is TGTGCCAGCAGCTTAGACAGCTACAATGAGCAGTTCTTC.